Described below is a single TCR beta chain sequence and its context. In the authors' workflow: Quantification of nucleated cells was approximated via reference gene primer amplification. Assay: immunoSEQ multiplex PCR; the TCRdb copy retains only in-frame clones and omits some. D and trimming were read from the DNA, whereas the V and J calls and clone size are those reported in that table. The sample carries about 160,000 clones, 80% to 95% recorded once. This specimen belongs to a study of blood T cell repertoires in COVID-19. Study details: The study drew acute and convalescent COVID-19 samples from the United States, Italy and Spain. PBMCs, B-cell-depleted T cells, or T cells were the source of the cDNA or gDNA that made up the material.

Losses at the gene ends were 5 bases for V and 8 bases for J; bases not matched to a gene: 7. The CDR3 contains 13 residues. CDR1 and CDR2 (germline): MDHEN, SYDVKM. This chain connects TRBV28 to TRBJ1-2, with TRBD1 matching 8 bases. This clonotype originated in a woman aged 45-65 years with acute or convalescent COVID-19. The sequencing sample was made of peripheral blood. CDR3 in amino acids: CASSISGGWGYTF. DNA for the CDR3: TGTGCCAGCAGTATTTCAGGGGGCTGGGGCTACACCTTC.